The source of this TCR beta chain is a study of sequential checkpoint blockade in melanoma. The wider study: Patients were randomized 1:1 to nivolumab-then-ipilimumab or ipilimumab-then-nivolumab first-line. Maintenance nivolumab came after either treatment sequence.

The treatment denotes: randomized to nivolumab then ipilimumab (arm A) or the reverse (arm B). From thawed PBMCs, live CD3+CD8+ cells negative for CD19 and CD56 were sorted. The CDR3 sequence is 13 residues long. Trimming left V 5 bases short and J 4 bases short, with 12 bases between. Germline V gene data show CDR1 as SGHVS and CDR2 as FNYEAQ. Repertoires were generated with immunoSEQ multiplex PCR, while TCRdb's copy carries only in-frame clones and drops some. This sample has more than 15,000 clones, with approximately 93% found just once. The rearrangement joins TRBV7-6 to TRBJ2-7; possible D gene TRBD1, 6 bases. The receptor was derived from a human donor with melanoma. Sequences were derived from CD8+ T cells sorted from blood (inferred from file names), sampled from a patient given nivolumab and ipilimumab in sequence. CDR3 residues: CASSVMTGYEQYF. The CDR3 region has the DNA TGTGCCAGCAGCGTTATGACAGGATACGAGCAGTACTTC.